These 19 T cell receptor beta chains came from one sample sequenced in a study of cytomegalovirus exposure and HLA in healthy donors. Primers included in the PCR were 60 Vbeta and 13 Jbeta primers. This table comes from immunoSEQ multiplex PCR, and its TCRdb copy is limited to in-frame clones, with some not included. The sample holds more than 95,000 clones, about 74% seen once. The sequenced sample was PBMCs. The receptors stem from a man aged 30 to 45 in good health and CMV-seronegative.

This chain links TRBV7-2 with TRBJ1-5, with D possibly TRBD1 on 6 matching bases. Germline CDR1 is SGHTA and CDR2 is FQGNSA. The length of the CDR3 is 14 residues. The V end was cut by 5 bases, the J end by 7 bases, with 15 bases between. The CDR3: CASSAGVSGQPQHF. The CDR3 DNA sequence: TGTGCCAGCAGCGCAGGGGTTTCGGGGCAGCCCCAGCATTTT.

The chain employs TRBV15 and TRBJ1-1; D is uncertain. Looked up from germline, CDR1 is LNHNV and CDR2 is YYDKDF (reference sequence). CDR3 length: 16 amino acids. Trimming left V 1 base short and J 2 bases short, with 14 bases between. CDR3 sequence: CATSRGAERVNTEAFF. In DNA, the CDR3 is TGTGCCACCAGCAGAGGGGCCGAGAGGGTAAACACTGAAGCTTTCTTT.

The chain links TRBV7-8 to TRBJ2-7, with D possibly matching TRBD2 (6 bases). This CDR3 is 17 amino acids long. The germline CDR1 and CDR2 sequences are SGHVS and FQNEAQ. The V gene lost 5 bases and the J gene lost 0 bases, with 20 bases spanning the gap. CDR3 region: CASSLRVIAESSYEQYF. Here the CDR3 DNA reads TGTGCCAGCAGCCTAAGGGTAATAGCGGAGAGCTCCTACGAGCAGTACTTC.

This chain joins TRBV6-1 and TRBJ1-1; TRBD1 agrees at 7 bases. V dropped 2 bases and J dropped 10; count of bases not matched to a gene: 1. There are 11 residues in the CDR3. Germline V CDR1 and CDR2: MNHNS, SASEGT. The CDR3 nucleotides read TGTGCCAGCAGTGAACAGGGGGGAGCTTTCTTT. As protein: CASSEQGGAFF.

The chain uses TRBV10-3 and TRBJ2-7; 8 bases are shared with TRBD1. V trimming: 4 bases; J trimming: 5 bases; junction bases outside the gene matches: 10. This CDR3 comprises 15 residues. Looked up from germline, CDR1 is ENHRY and CDR2 is SYGVKD. The CDR3 sequence is CAISGTDRDLNEQYF. Written as DNA, the CDR3 is TGTGCCATCAGTGGGACGGACAGGGACTTAAACGAGCAGTACTTC.

The chain links TRBV14 to TRBJ2-7; D possibly corresponds to TRBD2 (5 bases). The CDR3 is made up of 13 amino acids. Germline CDR1 and CDR2: SGHDN and FVKESK. Deletions cut 6 bases from V and 6 bases from J, with 15 bases between. The CDR3 sequence: CASRRSLASEQYF. CDR3 nucleotides: TGTGCCAGCAGGCGAAGCCTAGCCTCCGAGCAGTACTTC.

The CDR3 loop is CASSPGLLRSSPLHF. The CDR3 region has the DNA TGTGCCAGCTCACCAGGGTTACTACGAAGCTCACCCCTCCACTTT. The genes are TRBV18 and TRBJ1-6; D call uncertain. Germline V gene sequence: CDR1 KGHSH, CDR2 LQKENI. The CDR3 covers 15 residues. V lost 2 bases to trimming and J lost 10 bases, with 15 bases between them. The full variable domain, in which reference TRBV18 and TRBJ1-6 provide the parts outside the CDR3, is NAGVMQNPRHLVRRRGQEARLRCSPMKGHSHVYWYRQLPEEGLKFMVYLQKENIIDESGMPKERFSAEFPKEGPSILRIQQVVRGDSAAYFCASSPGLLRSSPLHFGNGTRLTVT.

The rearrangement links TRBV4-2 to TRBJ2-6; weak D call: TRBD2 (7 bases). CDR1 LGHNA and CDR2 YNFKEQ come from the germline V gene. The CDR3 runs to 19 residues. V dropped 1 base and J dropped 1 base, with 17 bases sitting between them. CDR3: CASSQVSAGAGSGANVLTF. The CDR3 DNA sequence: TGTGCCAGCAGCCAAGTTAGTGCGGGGGCGGGGTCTGGGGCCAACGTCCTGACTTTC.

This clone was found once. The V gene is TRBV5-8, the J gene TRBJ2-5, with TRBD2 as a possible D gene (6 bases). The V and J ends lost 6 bases and 4 bases respectively, with 25 bases between them. The CDR3 extends over 17 amino acids. The germline V gene has CDR1 SGHTS and CDR2 YDEGEE. In nucleotides, the CDR3 is TGTGCCAGCACCCTCGGGGGAACTAGCTTATGGTCAGAGACCCAGTACTTC. This codes for CASTLGGTSLWSETQYF.

The V gene is TRBV5-6, the J gene TRBJ2-7, with TRBD2 matching 7 bases. Trimming at V came to 4 bases and at J to 2 bases, leaving 9 bases not matched to a gene. CDR1 is SGHDT and CDR2 is YYEEEE in the germline V gene. There are 15 residues in the CDR3. CDR3 sequence: CASSRRAGAAYEQYF. DNA of the CDR3: TGTGCCAGCAGCAGGCGGGCGGGAGCCGCCTACGAGCAGTACTTC.

For the CDR3, the DNA is TGTGCCAGCAGTGAGGGTTACGAGCAGTACTTC. Its protein product is CASSEGYEQYF. J is TRBJ2-7 and V is TRBV9, with D possibly TRBD2 on 5 matching bases. The CDR3 consists of 11 residues. V gave up 5 bases and J gave up 4 bases, with 7 bases separating them. Germline CDR1 reads SGDLS; CDR2 reads YYNGEE.

This sequence joins TRBV13 and TRBJ2-5; D not resolved. The DNA matches TRBJ2-7 better at its end, which makes the J call doubtful. CDR3 size: 12 residues. Germline V gene sequence: CDR1 PRHDT, CDR2 FYEKMQ (reference sequence). As DNA, the CDR3 is TGTGCCAGCAGCTTAGGCTCCTACGAGCAGTACTTC. Its translation: CASSLGSYEQYF.

The V and J genes are TRBV7-9 and TRBJ1-1; TRBD1 matches at 10 bases. Germline values: CDR1 SEHNR, CDR2 FQNEAQ (reference sequence). The V segment lost 5 bases and the J segment 4 bases; nucleotides outside the gene matches: 10. CDR3 length: 16 residues. In nucleotides, the CDR3 is TGTGCCAGCAGCCCTCGTCCGGGACAGGGGAGCACTGAAGCTTTCTTT. Protein: CASSPRPGQGSTEAFF.

CDR3 region: CASSGGIRTFF. CDR3 nucleotides: TGTGCCAGCAGTGGCGGTATTAGAACGTTCTTC. The rearrangement links TRBV25-1 to TRBJ2-1; no definite D call. V was clipped by 4 bases and J by 15 bases, with 13 bases between them. The CDR3 runs to 11 residues. The germline gives CDR1 MGHDK, CDR2 SYGVNS.

The chain uses TRBV18 and TRBJ1-3; D call uncertain. The V gene's germline CDR1 is KGHSH and CDR2 LQKENI. Trimming left V 3 bases short and J 4 bases short, with 13 bases between. The CDR3 runs to 15 residues. CDR3 DNA sequence: TGTGCCAGCTCACCCGTGAGGTTACGAGGAAACACCATATATTTT. Translation: CASSPVRLRGNTIYF.

The chain uses TRBV5-4 and TRBJ1-1; TRBD1 is a possible D gene (5 bases). The CDR3 spans 12 residues. V lost 4 bases and J lost 5, with 9 bases in between. From germline, CDR1 is SGHNT and CDR2 YYREEE (reference sequence). The CDR3 coding sequence is TGTGCCAGCAGCCCAGGGAGGACTGAAGCTTTCTTT. This codes for CASSPGRTEAFF.

The chain joins TRBV30 to TRBJ1-2; the D is unclear. The CDR3 has 16 amino acids. The germline V gene encodes CDR1 GTSNPN and CDR2 SVGIG (reference sequence). With 7 bases removed from V and 2 bases from J, the gap between germline ends came to 23 bases. CDR3 in DNA: TGTGCCTCTTTCGGAGGAGACTCTTCCCCAAACTATGGCTACACCTTC. Protein: CASFGGDSSPNYGYTF.

The rearrangement uses TRBV30 and TRBJ1-1; perhaps TRBD1 as D (5 bases). Germline V gene data show CDR1 as GTSNPN and CDR2 as SVGIG (reference sequence). V was pared by 0 bases and J by 0 bases, with 5 bases between. The CDR3 is made up of 13 amino acids. The CDR3 bases are TGTGCCTGGAGTGTAGGGGTGAACACTGAAGCTTTCTTT. Its translation is CAWSVGVNTEAFF.

This clone has a handful of counts. The chain is built from TRBV6-5 and TRBJ2-1; 11 bases match TRBD2. The CDR3 extends over 14 amino acids. The ends lost 6 bases at V and 10 bases at J; junction bases unmatched: 8. CDR1 and CDR2 from the germline V gene are MNHEY and SVGAGI. CDR3 region: CASRTGLAVGEQFF. The CDR3, as DNA: TGTGCCAGCAGAACGGGACTAGCGGTGGGGGAGCAGTTCTTC.